The present TCR beta chain was sequenced within a study of shared clonotypes between healthy human individuals. As to this clone: Antigen unknown. Other DNA variants within this sample encode the same CDR3.

Execution of the assay was at deep level. The protocol was immunoSEQ multiplex PCR, while the TCRdb copy is restricted to in-frame clones and leaves out a portion. The sample holds around 2.5 million clones, more than 85% seen once. Germline lookup yields CDR1 SGHNT and CDR2 YENEEA. V gave up 5 bases and J gave up 5 bases, with 12 bases separating them. CDR3 length equals 13 residues. Broader study findings: Large sequencing depth failed to make sorted-subset sequencing complete, rarefaction showed. On the whole, naive subsets had larger estimated richness than memory subsets had.

This clonotype was obtained from a man between 18 and 29 years old in good health. Some clones in this sample may be carry-over from other donors' samples. Specimen: naive CD4+ T cells from PBMCs. The subset: CD45RA+ positively selected. V usage is TRBV11-3 and J usage is TRBJ1-1; D gene unclear. CDR3 sequence reads: CASSLEDGTEAFF. In DNA, the CDR3 is TGTGCCAGCAGCCTTGAGGACGGTACTGAAGCTTTCTTT.